Listed below are T cell receptor beta chains from one sample, sequenced in a study of blood T cells in healthy people across ages. TCRdb independently ran MiXCR on the 5' RACE reads; one entry per CDR3 protein. The sample includes around 1,600,000 distinct CDR3 sequences, roughly two fifths of them seen just once. Material for sequencing was blood. These TCRs come from a young woman in good health. Both conserved end residues are part of each CDR3. Each record gives: J gene, D gene, V gene, clone size, CDR3 protein, CDR3 DNA. The D gene is left open where the match is weak. A clone size is listed for some rows: how often the clone was seen (once, few, many), or a class if it is expanded.

TRBJ2-3,TRBD2,TRBV20-1,-,CSGVSGRGTDTQYF,TGCAGTGGGGTTAGCGGGAGGGGAACAGATACGCAGTATTTT
TRBJ1-1,-,TRBV10-3,-,CATSTGTTEAFF,TGTGCCACCAGCACAGGGACCACTGAAGCTTTCTTT
TRBJ1-5,-,TRBV2,-,CVSSEGIRAGTHQPQHF,TGTGTCAGCAGTGAAGGTATCCGGGCAGGGACCCATCAGCCCCAGCATTTT
TRBJ2-2,-,TRBV29-1,-,CSVARVPNTGELFF,TGCAGCGTTGCGCGGGTGCCAAACACCGGGGAGCTGTTTTTT
TRBJ1-6,-,TRBV5-1,-,CACSTSGMRDNSPLHF,TGCGCCTGCAGCACCTCAGGAATGAGGGATAATTCACCCCTCCACTTT
TRBJ1-5,-,TRBV4-1,-,CASSQSSGQDQPQHF,TGCGCCAGCAGCCAATCTTCGGGACAAGATCAGCCCCAGCATTTT
TRBJ1-5,TRBD1,TRBV20-1,few,CSAITLQAGTDSNQPQHF,TGCAGTGCCATCACCTTACAAGCCGGGACAGATAGCAATCAGCCCCAGCATTTT
TRBJ2-7,-,TRBV12-3/TRBV12-4,-,CASTPGANPYEQYF,TGTGCCAGCACCCCGGGGGCTAATCCTTACGAGCAGTACTTC
TRBJ1-4,-,TRBV7-9,-,CASSLRYSTGKEKLFF,TGTGCCAGCAGCTTAAGGTACTCCACGGGGAAAGAAAAACTGTTTTTT
TRBJ2-2,-,TRBV29-1,-,CSVPGAAANTGELFF,TGCAGCGTTCCCGGAGCGGCAGCCAACACCGGGGAGCTGTTTTTT
TRBJ2-5,-,TRBV7-2,-,CASSLVAEFQETQYF,TGTGCCAGCAGCTTAGTTGCAGAATTCCAAGAGACCCAGTACTTC
TRBJ2-7,TRBD2,TRBV2,-,CASSREASGGVDEQYF,TGTGCCAGCAGTCGCGAGGCTAGCGGGGGGGTTGACGAGCAGTACTTC
TRBJ2-7,-,TRBV20-1,few,CSARDYQEQYF,TGCAGTGCTAGGGATTATCAAGAGCAGTACTTC
TRBJ2-7,TRBD1,TRBV29-1,few,CSVADQGQGGTYEQYF,TGCAGCGTCGCTGACCAAGGACAGGGGGGAACCTACGAGCAGTACTTC
TRBJ2-7,TRBD2,TRBV7-9,-,CASSEGSGGENEQYF,TGTGCCAGCAGCGAGGGTAGCGGGGGGGAGAATGAGCAGTACTTC
TRBJ1-5,-,TRBV29-1,once,CSVEVQVGQPQHF,TGCAGCGTTGAAGTACAGGTGGGTCAGCCCCAGCATTTT
TRBJ2-1,TRBD2,TRBV20-1,-,CSGLAGSYNEQFF,TGCAGTGGGCTAGCGGGGTCCTACAATGAGCAGTTCTTC
TRBJ2-7,-,TRBV27,once,CASNLGQGYEQYF,TGTGCCAGCAATTTAGGGCAGGGCTACGAGCAGTACTTC
TRBJ1-2,-,TRBV6-2/TRBV6-3,-,CASSHRGASGYTF,TGTGCCAGCAGTCACCGGGGGGCCAGTGGCTACACCTTC
TRBJ2-7,-,TRBV7-2,-,CASSSRTSSHEMGDILYF,TGTGCCAGCAGCTCCCGGACTAGTTCGCACGAAATGGGGGACATTCTGTACTTC
TRBJ2-1,-,TRBV6-5,-,CASSRTNYNEQFF,TGTGCCAGCAGTCGGACGAACTACAATGAGCAGTTCTTC
TRBJ2-3,-,TRBV10-3,once,CAISAGANTQYF,TGTGCCATCAGTGCAGGGGCCAATACGCAGTATTTT
TRBJ2-5,TRBD1,TRBV28,-,CASRKGQNDNEQYF,TGTGCCAGCAGGAAGGGACAGAACGACAATGAGCAGTACTTC
TRBJ2-1,TRBD2,TRBV24-1,-,CAPGGEQFF,TGTGCCCCTGGGGGGGAACAGTTCTTC
TRBJ2-1,TRBD2,TRBV20-1,-,CSAKGLAGFREQFF,TGCAGTGCTAAGGGACTAGCGGGATTTCGTGAGCAGTTCTTC
TRBJ1-2,TRBD1,TRBV7-9,few,CASSFFGQGDFYGYTF,TGTGCCAGCAGCTTCTTTGGACAGGGTGATTTCTATGGCTACACCTTC
TRBJ2-7,TRBD2,TRBV10-2,-,CASSESGTSGGGRYF,TGCGCCAGCAGTGAGTCCGGGACTAGCGGAGGAGGTCGGTACTTC
TRBJ2-3,TRBD2,TRBV20-1,once,CSATPTSGMTDTQYF,TGCAGTGCTACTCCGACTAGCGGGATGACAGATACGCAGTATTTT